The text below deals with one T cell receptor (beta chain). No antigen is known for it. This record belongs to a study of OX40 agonist ivuxolimab in advanced cancers. Study context: Patients received the agonistic anti-OX40 (CD134) antibody ivuxolimab. Every 2 weeks, patients got intravenous ivuxolimab at one of six dose levels (0.01-10 mg/kg). Findings of the study overall: Dose levels from 0.1 to 3.0 mg/kg saw CD4+ and CD8+ blood T cells expand clonally by week 6.

Deletions cut 5 bases from V and 3 bases from J, with 20 bases between. This CDR3 contains 17 residues. CDR1 is SEHNR, CDR2 FQNEAQ, per germline (reference sequence). Only in-frame clones appear in the TCRdb table, and some are missing; sequencing was by immunoSEQ multiplex PCR. The sample shows roughly 26,000 clones, around 90% of them seen only once. The material was CD4+ or CD8+ T cells sorted from blood, obtained in a trial of the OX40 agonist ivuxolimab. This clonotype originated in an adult with an advanced solid tumor such as melanoma, head and neck, liver or kidney cancer. The V and J genes are TRBV7-9 and TRBJ2-1, with D possibly TRBD2 on 6 matching bases. In DNA, the CDR3 is TGTGCCAGCAGCCCCGGGGAGGATCCCCGTTTCTACAATGAGCAGTTCTTC. Encoded protein: CASSPGEDPRFYNEQFF. Filled out from reference TRBV7-9 and TRBJ2-1, the complete variable domain reads DTGVSQNPRHKITKRGQNVTFRCDPISEHNRLYWYRQTLGQGPEFLTYFQNEAQLEKSRLLSDRFSAERPKGSFSTLEIQRTEQGDSAMYLCASSPGEDPRFYNEQFFGPGTRLTVL.